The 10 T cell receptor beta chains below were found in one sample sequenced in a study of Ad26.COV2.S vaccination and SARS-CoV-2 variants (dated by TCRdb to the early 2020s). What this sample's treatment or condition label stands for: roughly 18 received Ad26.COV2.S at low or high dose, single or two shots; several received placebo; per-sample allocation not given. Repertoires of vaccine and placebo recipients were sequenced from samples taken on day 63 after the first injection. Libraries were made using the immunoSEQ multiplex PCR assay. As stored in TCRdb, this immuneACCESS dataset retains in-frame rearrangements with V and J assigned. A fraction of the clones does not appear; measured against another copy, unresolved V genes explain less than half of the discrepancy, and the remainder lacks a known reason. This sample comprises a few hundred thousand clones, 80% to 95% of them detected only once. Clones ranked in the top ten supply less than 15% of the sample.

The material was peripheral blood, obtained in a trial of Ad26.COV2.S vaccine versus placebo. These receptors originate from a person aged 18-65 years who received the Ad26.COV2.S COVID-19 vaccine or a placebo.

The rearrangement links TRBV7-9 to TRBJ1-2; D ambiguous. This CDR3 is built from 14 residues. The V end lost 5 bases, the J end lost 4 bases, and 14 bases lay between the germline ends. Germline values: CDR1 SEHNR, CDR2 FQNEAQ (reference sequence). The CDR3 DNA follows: TGTGCCAGCAGCCCTCGGGAGGGAAGCTATGGCTACACCTTC. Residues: CASSPREGSYGYTF.

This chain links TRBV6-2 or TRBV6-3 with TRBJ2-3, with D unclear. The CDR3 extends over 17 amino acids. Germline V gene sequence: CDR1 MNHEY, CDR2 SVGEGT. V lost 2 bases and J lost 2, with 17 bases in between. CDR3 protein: CASSYTSRGPYTDTQYF. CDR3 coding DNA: TGTGCCAGCAGTTACACATCCAGAGGACCCTACACAGATACGCAGTATTTT.

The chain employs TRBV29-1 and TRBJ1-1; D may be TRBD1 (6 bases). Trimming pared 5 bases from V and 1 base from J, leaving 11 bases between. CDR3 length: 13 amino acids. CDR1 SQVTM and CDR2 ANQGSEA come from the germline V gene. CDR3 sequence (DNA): TGCAGCGTTTGGGCAGGGGCGAACACTGAAGCTTTCTTT. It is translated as CSVWAGANTEAFF.

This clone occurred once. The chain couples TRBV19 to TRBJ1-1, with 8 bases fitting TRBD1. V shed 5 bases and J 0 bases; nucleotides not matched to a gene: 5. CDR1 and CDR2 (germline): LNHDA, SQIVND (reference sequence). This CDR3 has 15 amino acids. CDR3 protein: CASSPRTGLNTEAFF. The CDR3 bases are TGTGCCAGTAGTCCGCGGACAGGGTTGAACACTGAAGCTTTCTTT.

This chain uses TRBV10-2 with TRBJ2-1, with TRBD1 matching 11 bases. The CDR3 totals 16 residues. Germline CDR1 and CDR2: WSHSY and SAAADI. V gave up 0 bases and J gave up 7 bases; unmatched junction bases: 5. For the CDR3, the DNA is TGCGCCAGCAGTGAGTCAGGGACAGGGGGGCGGAATGAGCAGTTCTTC. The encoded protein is CASSESGTGGRNEQFF.

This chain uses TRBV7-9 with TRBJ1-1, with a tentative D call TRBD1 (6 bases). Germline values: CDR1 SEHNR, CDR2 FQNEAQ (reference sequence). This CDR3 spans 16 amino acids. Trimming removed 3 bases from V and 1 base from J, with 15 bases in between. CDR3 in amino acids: CASSFGGPLRNTEAFF. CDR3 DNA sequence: TGTGCCAGCAGCTTTGGGGGGCCGTTACGGAACACTGAAGCTTTCTTT. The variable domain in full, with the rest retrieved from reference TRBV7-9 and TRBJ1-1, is DTGVSQNPRHKITKRGQNVTFRCDPISEHNRLYWYRQTLGQGPEFLTYFQNEAQLEKSRLLSDRFSAERPKGSFSTLEIQRTEQGDSAMYLCASSFGGPLRNTEAFFGQGTRLTVV.

The CDR3 is CASSQDWQGSFPDTQYF. In DNA form, the CDR3 reads TGCGCCAGCAGCCAAGATTGGCAGGGTTCCTTCCCAGATACGCAGTATTTT. The genes are TRBV4-3 and TRBJ2-3; possibly TRBD1 for D (5 bases). V lost 0 bases, J lost 4 bases, and 17 bases lay in between. This CDR3 has 17 amino acids. Looked up from germline, CDR1 is LGHNA and CDR2 is YSLEER.

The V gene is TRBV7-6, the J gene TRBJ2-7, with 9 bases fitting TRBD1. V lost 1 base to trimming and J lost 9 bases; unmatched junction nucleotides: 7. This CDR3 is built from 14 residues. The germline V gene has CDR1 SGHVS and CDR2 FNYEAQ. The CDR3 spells CASSLGTGARGQYF. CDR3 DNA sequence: TGTGCCAGCAGCTTAGGGACAGGGGCCCGGGGGCAGTACTTC.

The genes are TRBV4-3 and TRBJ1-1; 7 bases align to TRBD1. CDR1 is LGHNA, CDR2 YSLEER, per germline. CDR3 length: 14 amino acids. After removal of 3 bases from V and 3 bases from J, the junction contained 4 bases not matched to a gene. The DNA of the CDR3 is TGCGCCAGCAGCCAGACCGGACAGGACACTGAAGCTTTCTTT. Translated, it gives CASSQTGQDTEAFF.

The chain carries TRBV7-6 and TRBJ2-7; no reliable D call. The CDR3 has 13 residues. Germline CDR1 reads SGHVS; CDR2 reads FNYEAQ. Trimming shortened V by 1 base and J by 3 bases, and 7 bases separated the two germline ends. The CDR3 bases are TGTGCCAGCAGCTTAGGCAGGTACTACGAGCAGTACTTC. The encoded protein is CASSLGRYYEQYF. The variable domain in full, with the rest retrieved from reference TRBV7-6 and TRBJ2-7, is GAGVSQSPRYKVTKRGQDVALRCDPISGHVSLYWYRQALGQGPEFLTYFNYEAQQDKSGLPNDRFSAERPEGSISTLTIQRTEQRDSAMYRCASSLGRYYEQYFGPGTRLTVT.